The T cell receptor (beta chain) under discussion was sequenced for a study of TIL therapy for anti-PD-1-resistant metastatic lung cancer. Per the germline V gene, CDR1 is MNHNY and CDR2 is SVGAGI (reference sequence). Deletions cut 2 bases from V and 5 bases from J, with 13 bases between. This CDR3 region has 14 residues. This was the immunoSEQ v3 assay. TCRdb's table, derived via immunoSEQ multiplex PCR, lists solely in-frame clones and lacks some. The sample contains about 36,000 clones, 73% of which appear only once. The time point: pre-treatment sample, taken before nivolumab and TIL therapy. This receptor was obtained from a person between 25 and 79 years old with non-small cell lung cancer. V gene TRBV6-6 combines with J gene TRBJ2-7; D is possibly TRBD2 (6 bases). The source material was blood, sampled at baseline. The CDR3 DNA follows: TGTGCCAGCAGTTACGGGCAGTCTAGCGACGAGCAGTACTTC. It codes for CASSYGQSSDEQYF.